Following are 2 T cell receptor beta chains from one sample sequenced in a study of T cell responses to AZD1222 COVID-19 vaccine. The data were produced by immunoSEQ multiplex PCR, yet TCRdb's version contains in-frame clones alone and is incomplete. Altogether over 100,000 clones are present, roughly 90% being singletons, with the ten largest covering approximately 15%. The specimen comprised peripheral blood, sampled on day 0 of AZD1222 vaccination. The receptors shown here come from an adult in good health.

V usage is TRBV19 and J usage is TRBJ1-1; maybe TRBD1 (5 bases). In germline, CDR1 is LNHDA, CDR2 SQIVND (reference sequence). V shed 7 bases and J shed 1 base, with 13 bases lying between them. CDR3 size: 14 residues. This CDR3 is CASNGGAENTEAFF. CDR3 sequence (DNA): TGTGCCAGTAACGGAGGGGCGGAGAACACTGAAGCTTTCTTT.

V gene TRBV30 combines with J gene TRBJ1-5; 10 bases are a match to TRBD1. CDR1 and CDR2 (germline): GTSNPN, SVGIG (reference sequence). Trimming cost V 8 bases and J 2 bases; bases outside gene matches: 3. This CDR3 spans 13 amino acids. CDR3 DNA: TGTGCCGGTGGACAGGGGGGCAATCAGCCCCAGCATTTT. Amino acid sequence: CAGGQGGNQPQHF.